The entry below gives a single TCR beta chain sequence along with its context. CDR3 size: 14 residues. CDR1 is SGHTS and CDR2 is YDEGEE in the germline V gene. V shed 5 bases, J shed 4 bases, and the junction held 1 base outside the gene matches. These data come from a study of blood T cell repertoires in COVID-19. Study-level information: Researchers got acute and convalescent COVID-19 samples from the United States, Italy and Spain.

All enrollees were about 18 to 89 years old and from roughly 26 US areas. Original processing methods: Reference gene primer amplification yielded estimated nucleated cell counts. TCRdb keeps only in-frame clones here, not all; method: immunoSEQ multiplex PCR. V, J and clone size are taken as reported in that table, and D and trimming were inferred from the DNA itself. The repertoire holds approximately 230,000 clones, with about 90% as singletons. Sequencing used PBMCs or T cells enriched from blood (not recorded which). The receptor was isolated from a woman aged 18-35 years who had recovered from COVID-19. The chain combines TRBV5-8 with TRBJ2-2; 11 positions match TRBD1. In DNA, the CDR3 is TGTGCCAGCAGGGGGACAGGGGGCACCGGGGAGCTGTTTTTT. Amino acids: CASRGTGGTGELFF.